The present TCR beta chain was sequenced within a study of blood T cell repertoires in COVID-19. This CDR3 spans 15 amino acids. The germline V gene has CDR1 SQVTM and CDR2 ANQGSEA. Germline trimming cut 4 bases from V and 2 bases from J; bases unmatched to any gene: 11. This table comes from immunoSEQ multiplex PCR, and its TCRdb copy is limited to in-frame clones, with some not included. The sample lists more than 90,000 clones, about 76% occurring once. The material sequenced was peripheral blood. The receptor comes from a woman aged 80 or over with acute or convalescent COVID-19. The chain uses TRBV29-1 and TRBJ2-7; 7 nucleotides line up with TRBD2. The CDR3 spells CSVGPPGGGTYEQYF. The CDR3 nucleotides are TGCAGCGTTGGGCCCCCTGGCGGGGGAACCTACGAGCAGTACTTC.